The subject of this entry is one T cell receptor (beta chain). Its antigen is not known. The PCR used 60 Vbeta and 13 Jbeta primers. TCRdb's copy holds only in-frame clones and misses some; the assay was immunoSEQ multiplex PCR. The sample shows some 200,000 clones, 80% of them seen only once. The data originate from a study of cytomegalovirus exposure and HLA in healthy donors. Study results and caveats: In a later analysis, across HLA loci, associated TCR counts were highest for DRB1, lowest for HLA-C. 150 or so TCR beta chains were listed as cytomegalovirus-associated. Later analysis demonstrated an association between a missense DCLRE1C variant and TCR beta V- and J-gene trimming.

The CDR3 sequence is 17 residues long. The germline V gene encodes CDR1 MNHEY and CDR2 SMNVEV (reference sequence). J lost 1 base, V lost 5 bases, and 11 bases had no gene match. Sequencing was carried out using PBMCs. This sequence joins TRBV27 and TRBJ2-3; 8 bases agree with TRBD2. The source of this sequence is a boy between 10 and 17 years old in good health and CMV-seronegative. The DNA of the CDR3 is TGTGCCAGCAGTCCCCGGGGGGGGCAGGTCGGCACAGATACGCAGTATTTT. Translation gives CASSPRGGQVGTDTQYF.